This entry lists 21 T cell receptor beta chains sequenced from one sample in a study of shared clonotypes between healthy human individuals (dated by TCRdb to 2020 to 2021). Library prep was done by the immunoSEQ multiplex PCR assay. Entries here come from immuneACCESS through TCRdb and include only in-frame sequences with V and J called. Some clones fail to appear in such tables; in the studies checked, an unresolved V gene covers under half of the shortfall, and the cause of the remainder is unknown. Counted in this sample were more than 400,000 clones; roughly 80% of them appeared once. The ten top clones hold around 11% of the sample. What was sequenced was PBMCs. Source of these receptors: a woman aged 35 to 49 in good health. Some clones in this sample may be carry-over from other donors' samples.

J is TRBJ2-2 and V is TRBV29-1, with D perhaps assigned TRBD1 or TRBD2 (6 bases each). The CDR3 has 14 amino acids. Germline V gene sequence: CDR1 SQVTM, CDR2 ANQGSEA. The germline V and J ends were trimmed by 7 bases and 5 bases, with 17 bases remaining between them. CDR3 DNA: TGCAGCGCCGGATGGCAGGGGAGGACCGGGGAGCTGTTTTTT. Encoded protein: CSAGWQGRTGELFF.

The chain recombines TRBV10-3 with TRBJ1-5; D perhaps matches TRBD1 (5 bases). This CDR3 is built from 15 residues. Germline V gives CDR1 ENHRY, CDR2 SYGVKD. V was shortened by 0 bases and J by 3 bases, with 9 bases between the two germline ends. The CDR3 protein is CAISESSGNNQPQHF. The CDR3 DNA reads as TGTGCCATCAGTGAGTCTTCAGGGAACAATCAGCCCCAGCATTTT.

This chain links TRBV7-2 with TRBJ2-2; 12 positions agree with TRBD2. The CDR3 is made up of 15 amino acids. Germline assignment: CDR1 SGHTA and CDR2 FQGNSA. Trimming removed 4 bases from V and 7 bases from J; junction bases left unmatched: 4. CDR3 sequence: CASSSSTSGSGELFF. The CDR3 region has the DNA TGTGCCAGCAGCTCGTCGACTAGCGGGAGCGGGGAGCTGTTTTTT.

The chain has TRBV4-3 and TRBJ2-5; TRBD2 aligns across 8 bases. Germline trimming cut 2 bases from V and 2 bases from J; bases unmatched to any gene: 10. CDR1 LGHNA and CDR2 YSLEER come from the germline V gene. The CDR3 sequence is 17 residues long. The CDR3 coding sequence is TGCGCCAGCAGCCAATCGGGAGGGCAGGAACCTCAAGAGACCCAGTACTTC. It encodes CASSQSGGQEPQETQYF.

The V gene is TRBV7-3, the J gene TRBJ2-3; D gene ambiguous. This CDR3 spans 14 amino acids. Per the germline V gene, CDR1 is SGHTA and CDR2 is FQGTGA. The V end was cut by 3 bases, the J end by 1 base, with 8 bases between. This chain's CDR3 is CASSLSRGTDTQYF. CDR3 nucleotide sequence: TGTGCCAGCAGCTTGTCCAGAGGCACAGATACGCAGTATTTT.

Of note for this clone: Since a much larger clone is just one base distant, this may be a read error. Other DNA variants within this sample encode the same CDR3. The chain recombines TRBV6-1 with TRBJ1-2, with D unclear. V gave up 6 bases and J gave up 2 bases, with 10 bases separating them. This CDR3 is built from 13 residues. Germline assignment: CDR1 MNHNS and CDR2 SASEGT. CDR3 sequence reads: CASRETANYGYTF. Here the CDR3 DNA reads TGTGCCAGCAGGGAGACTGCAAACTATGGCTACACCTTC.

The rearrangement joins TRBV5-4 to TRBJ2-7; a weak D match, TRBD2 (5 bases). The V gene lost 4 bases and the J gene lost 0 bases, with 11 bases spanning the gap. Per the germline V gene, CDR1 is SGHNT and CDR2 is YYREEE (reference sequence). This CDR3 is built from 14 residues. CDR3 residues: CASSPDSSSYEQYF. The DNA of the CDR3 is TGTGCCAGCAGCCCGGACTCGAGCTCCTACGAGCAGTACTTC.

V and J are TRBV27 and TRBJ1-2; the D is unclear. The germline gives CDR1 MNHEY, CDR2 SMNVEV (reference sequence). The CDR3 totals 14 residues. Trimming stripped 2 bases from V and 8 bases from J, with 15 bases between. In DNA, the CDR3 is TGTGCCAGCAGTTTAGGGGTAGGCCCGGGAGGCTACACCTTC. Amino acid sequence: CASSLGVGPGGYTF.

This clone is a singleton in its sample. The same CDR3 arises from other DNA sequences in this sample as well. The chain has TRBV27 and TRBJ2-7; TRBD1 matches 8 bases. CDR1 is MNHEY, CDR2 SMNVEV, per germline (reference sequence). Unmatched junction bases numbered 6, after V lost 2 bases and J lost 3 bases. The CDR3 runs to 15 residues. The CDR3 protein is CASSLTGTGDYEQYF. For the CDR3, the DNA is TGTGCCAGCAGTTTAACAGGGACAGGAGACTACGAGCAGTACTTC.

This chain links TRBV15 with TRBJ1-4, with TRBD1 identical over 8 bases. The CDR3 totals 17 residues. V shed 6 bases and J 5 bases; nucleotides not matched to a gene: 14. CDR1 is LNHNV, CDR2 YYDKDF, per germline (reference sequence). The DNA of the CDR3 is TGTGCCACCAGACACCTCACCTGGGGACAGGAGAATGAAAAACTGTTTTTT. The encoded protein is CATRHLTWGQENEKLFF.

This clone has only a few counts. The rearrangement links TRBV2 to TRBJ1-1; a possible D gene is TRBD1 (6 bases). V was cut by 2 bases and J by 4 bases, with 8 bases left in between. Germline CDR1 is SNHLY and CDR2 is FYNNEI. The CDR3 is 13 amino acids. The CDR3 coding sequence is TGTGCCAGCAGTGAATCCAGGGGCACTGAAGCTTTCTTT. Protein: CASSESRGTEAFF.

Comments on this clone: The sample contains more than one DNA sequence encoding this CDR3. V gene TRBV15 combines with J gene TRBJ2-7; 10 bases fit TRBD2. Losses at the gene ends were 1 base for V and 5 bases for J; bases not matched to a gene: 2. The CDR3 is made up of 14 amino acids. Germline values: CDR1 LNHNV, CDR2 YYDKDF (reference sequence). The CDR3 DNA is TGTGCCACCAGCAGAGGAGGGACTAGCGACGAGCAGTACTTC. It codes for CATSRGGTSDEQYF.

This clone was counted ten times or more. The V gene is TRBV10-2, the J gene TRBJ2-4; TRBD2 matches at 8 bases. The CDR3 has 14 residues. V dropped 8 bases and J dropped 1; count of bases not matched to a gene: 4. Germline V CDR1 and CDR2: WSHSY, SAAADI. The CDR3: CASRTSRAKNIQYF. The CDR3 region has the DNA TGCGCCAGCCGGACTAGCAGGGCCAAAAACATTCAGTACTTC.

This sequence joins TRBV15 and TRBJ1-3, with TRBD1 as a possible D gene (5 bases). Germline CDR1 and CDR2: LNHNV and YYDKDF (reference sequence). The CDR3 loop spans 16 amino acids. Between the trimmed V and J ends, which lost 0 bases and 2 bases, there was a span of 11 bases. The CDR3 coding sequence is TGTGCCACCAGCAGAGAACAGGTGGGGACTGGAAACACCATATATTTT. Protein: CATSREQVGTGNTIYF.

The V and J genes are TRBV7-3 and TRBJ2-5; TRBD2 aligns across 10 bases. The CDR3 contains 21 residues. The trim removed 2 bases at V and 4 bases at J, leaving 22 bases unmatched. CDR1 and CDR2 (germline): SGHTA, FQGTGA. Here the CDR3 DNA reads TGTGCCAGCAGCTTATTTTTTTGGGGTGCTAGCGGGAGTAGGGGAAGAGAGACCCAGTACTTC. Its translation: CASSLFFWGASGSRGRETQYF.

This clone has at least ten counts. The sample has other DNA sequences that encode this CDR3 too. The CDR3 DNA follows: TGTGCCAGCGGGGGGGCAACGAACTCCTACGAGCAGTACTTC. This gives the protein CASGGATNSYEQYF. The chain has TRBV28 and TRBJ2-7; TRBD2 might be the D (7 bases). Trimming removed 8 bases at V and 0 bases at J, with 14 bases between. Germline V gene sequence: CDR1 MDHEN, CDR2 SYDVKM. The CDR3 has 14 residues. The complete variable domain, with remaining parts taken from reference TRBV28 and TRBJ2-7, reads DVKVTQSSRYLVKRTGEKVFLECVQDMDHENMFWYRQDPGLGLRLIYFSYDVKMKEKGDIPEGYSVSREKKERFSLILESASTNQTSMYLCASGGATNSYEQYFGPGTRLTVT.

This clone was counted only a few times. The rearrangement uses TRBV20-1 and TRBJ1-2; no firm D call. In germline, CDR1 is DFQATT, CDR2 SNEGSKA (reference sequence). V was shortened by 4 bases and J by 7 bases, with 10 bases between the two germline ends. The CDR3 is made up of 11 amino acids. The CDR3 region has the DNA TGCAGTGCTACTAGGGAACCTGGCTACACCTTC. Amino acids: CSATREPGYTF.

CDR3: CASSREAGNYGYTF. The CDR3, as DNA: TGTGCCAGTAGCAGGGAGGCGGGGAACTATGGCTACACCTTC. The genes are TRBV4-2 and TRBJ1-2; possibly TRBD1 for D (5 bases). Between the trimmed V and J ends, which lost 9 bases and 2 bases, there was a span of 16 bases. The CDR3 has 14 residues. Germline loops: CDR1 LGHNA, CDR2 YNFKEQ.

The chain recombines TRBV28 with TRBJ2-7; D unresolved. Germline assignment: CDR1 MDHEN and CDR2 SYDVKM. This CDR3 spans 12 amino acids. Trimming took 5 bases from V and 0 from J, leaving 5 bases between them. The CDR3: CASSASSYEQYF. The CDR3 coding sequence is TGTGCCAGCAGTGCATCCTCCTACGAGCAGTACTTC.

The V gene is TRBV7-8, the J gene TRBJ2-2; D is possibly TRBD1 (6 bases). There are 14 residues in the CDR3. Deletions cut 1 base from V and 7 bases from J, with 10 bases between. Germline V gene sequence: CDR1 SGHVS, CDR2 FQNEAQ. The CDR3 loop reads CASSLGGRGGELFF. CDR3 nucleotides: TGTGCCAGCAGCTTAGGGGGGCGAGGCGGGGAGCTGTTTTTT.

Here the CDR3 DNA reads TGTGCCACCAAGAGCGGGATTGCCAACAATGAGCAGTTCTTC. It codes for CATKSGIANNEQFF. This chain joins TRBV15 and TRBJ2-1, with 7 nucleotides matching TRBD2. Germline CDR1 is LNHNV and CDR2 is YYDKDF (reference sequence). After removal of 7 bases from V and 5 bases from J, the junction contained 8 bases not matched to a gene. CDR3 size: 14 residues.